This paragraph reports one T cell receptor (beta chain). Its antigen remains unidentified. Trimming took off 3 bases at V and 4 bases at J, with 6 bases between the two ends. This CDR3 contains 12 residues. CDR1 SNHLY and CDR2 FYNNEI come from the germline V gene. The table came from immunoSEQ multiplex PCR; TCRdb's copy has only in-frame clones and leaves some out. The repertoire holds over 110,000 clones, roughly 88% seen once, with approximately 1.6% in the top ten. This record belongs to a study of T cell responses to AZD1222 COVID-19 vaccine. The study, taken as a whole, reports: Baseline testing showed seropositivity in only six AZD1222 recipients.

Second-dose intervals near 4 or 12 weeks were combined. The sequenced sample was peripheral blood, obtained 28 days after the second AZD1222 dose. The chain recombines TRBV2 with TRBJ1-1, with a tentative D call TRBD1 (5 bases). The receptor was isolated from an adult who received the AZD1222 COVID-19 vaccine. In DNA, the CDR3 is TGTGCCAGCAGTGATAGGGGCACTGAAGCTTTCTTT. This gives the protein CASSDRGTEAFF.